This T cell receptor (beta chain) was obtained from a study of CD8+ T cells in alopecia areata (dated by TCRdb to between 2017 and 2018). Study-level background: Treated patients were enrolled in an open-label pilot trial of oral tofacitinib, 5 to 10 mg twice daily, for moderate-to-severe alopecia areata. Amplification of TCRbeta CDR3 regions was done by immunoSEQ multiplex PCR using 35 Vbeta forward primers and 13 Jbeta reverse primers. The study used high-throughput TCRbeta sequencing to examine T cell clonal expansion in alopecia areata, in both the C3H/HeJ mouse model and human patients. Patients received tofacitinib for 6 to 18 months and were then followed off drug for 6 months to check for delayed response and recurrence. In treated patients, disease severity was measured using the SALT score, which gives the percentage of scalp surface area affected. Clonality in the scalp was compared among normal scalp (n=4), patchy alopecia areata scalp (n=8), and alopecia totalis/universalis scalp (n=8). Patients on tofacitinib were biopsied at baseline and after 4 and 24 weeks of treatment, and several of the patients also had a later scalp biopsy. Scalp tissue and sorted CD4+ and CD8+ peripheral blood T cells from patchy and totalis/universalis alopecia areata patients and from healthy controls were covered by human TCRbeta sequencing. RNA came from the PAXgene miRNA kit for fixed scalp, the miRNeasy kit for PBMCs, and the RNeasy kit for mouse skin.

Spanning cysteine to phenylalanine, the CDR3 consists of 15 amino acids. The DNA shown is the 45-base CDR3, in frame from base 1. Via the germline V gene, CDR1 is LGHNA and CDR2 YSLEER. V was cut back by 1 base and J by 1 base, leaving a gap of 10 bases between them. Receptors were amplified or captured by the immunoSEQ multiplex PCR assay. RNA was extracted from all samples and reverse transcribed into cDNA, which served as template for TCR sequencing. First-strand cDNA was synthesized using SuperScript III with a 2:1 mix of oligo-dT and random hexamers. A synthetic immune receptor repertoire was used to assess amplification bias, and residual bias was removed computationally. Per the authors' processing: Raw reads were preprocessed to remove errors, and CDR3 was defined by IMGT conventions from the conserved cysteine to phenylalanine. Clonality was calculated as 1 minus Shannon entropy normalized by log2 of the number of productive unique TCRs. Whether each scalp clone was CD4 or CD8 was inferred by checking scalp TCRbeta sequences against the CD4 and CD8 repertoires from sorted blood. Imported from immuneACCESS, the table was reduced by TCRdb to in-frame sequences with V and J called. These copies leave out some clones; in studies compared against another copy, an unresolved V gene accounts for under half, and the cause of the remainder is not known. That table is the source of V, J and clone size, and D and trimming were worked out from the DNA. For this sample the table gives 180,000 or so clones, of which 40% to 65% were detected only once. The top ten clones comprise 11% of the sample.

The study at large found these results: Tofacitinib significantly lowered scalp clonality and the number of expanded CD8+ clones among the top 100 scalp clones. Compared with normal scalp, lesional scalp had higher clonality and more expanded CD8+ clones, particularly in alopecia totalis/universalis, a pattern that suggests antigenic drive. Many expanded lesional clones were found to persist in scalp and blood during tofacitinib treatment, and relapse after treatment cessation may be partly explained by this persistence. Because the treated cohort was small and had only one nonresponder, larger studies are needed to examine links between baseline CD8+ expansion and response. Resident alphabeta T cells in normal human skin are also sequenced, complicating scalp TCR repertoire analysis, unlike mouse skin dominated by gammadelta T cells. Shared TCR sequences between patients were less evident than in mice, which may be partly attributable to HLA diversity in the patient population.

This sample's time point label indicates: 24 weeks on oral tofacitinib. The sample's treatment or condition label, decoded: oral pan-JAK inhibitor, 5-10 mg twice daily. From alopecia areata patients, peripheral blood was collected along with lesional scalp punch biopsies. PBMCs were separated by density centrifugation and stained for CD3, CD4 and CD8, after which CD4+ and CD8+ T cells were sorted on a FACSAria. About this clone: The specificity of this receptor is unknown. No base quality information exists; no much larger clone differs at one position.

Here the chain combines TRBV4-3 and TRBJ1-1, with the D gene uncertain. This TCR came from a human donor with alopecia areata. This specimen was CD8+ T cells sorted from blood, taken at week 24, from a patient treated with tofacitinib. The CDR3 reads CASSQVLEQNTEAFF. The DNA reads TGCGCCAGCAGCCAAGTTTTGGAGCAGAACACTGAAGCTTTCTTT.